The 7 T cell receptor beta chains below come from one sample, sequenced in a study of OX40 agonist ivuxolimab in advanced cancers. Libraries were prepared through the immunoSEQ multiplex PCR assay. What TCRdb holds here is the immuneACCESS table cut down to in-frame rearrangements. Part of the clones is not present; checked against another copy, under half of the missing clones reflect an unresolved V gene, and the others are unexplained. The sample profile shows around 95,000 clones; just over 90% of them were found once. The ten most abundant clones make up roughly 0.75% of the sample. The starting material was CD4+ or CD8+ T cells sorted from blood, obtained in a trial of the OX40 agonist ivuxolimab. The receptors come from an adult with an advanced solid tumor such as melanoma, head and neck, liver or kidney cancer.

This rearrangement joins TRBV25-1 to TRBJ2-5; TRBD2 is a possible D gene (5 bases). Deletions cut 9 bases from V and 3 bases from J, with 17 bases between. The CDR3 loop spans 14 amino acids. Germline V gives CDR1 MGHDK, CDR2 SYGVNS. CDR3 sequence (DNA): TGTGCCAGTGAGGGTGCACTGGTGAAAGAGACCCAGTACTTC. It is translated as CASEGALVKETQYF.

Only one count was recorded for this clone. One junction end does not reproduce the germline sequence, and a read error may be involved. V gene TRBV6-7 combines with J gene TRBJ1-1; 7 bases match TRBD1. TRBV6-7 is an ORF; its function is uncertain. The CDR3 runs 14 residues. The CDR3 coding sequence is TGTGCCAGCAGTTACCCGAAGAAACAGGGGATCCAGGGGTTT. As protein: CASSYPKKQGIQGF.

The chain employs TRBV18 and TRBJ1-4; no definite D call. The CDR3 runs to 16 residues. Germline V lookup: CDR1 KGHSH, CDR2 LQKENI. Trimming removed 0 bases from V and 0 bases from J, with 8 bases in between. This CDR3 reads CASSPPNSPTNEKLFF. CDR3 sequence (DNA): TGTGCCAGCTCACCACCTAACAGCCCAACTAATGAAAAACTGTTTTTT.

The chain links TRBV10-2 to TRBJ2-5, with D maybe TRBD1 (5 bases). Trimming shortened V by 4 bases and J by 1 base, and 10 bases separated the two germline ends. Germline CDR1 reads WSHSY; CDR2 reads SAAADI. The CDR3 contains 14 residues. The CDR3 DNA reads as TGCGCCAGCAGTGCGACAGTGGTCCAAGAGACCCAGTACTTC. Translating gives CASSATVVQETQYF.

The table lists this clone with a count of one. The gene calls are TRBV10-3 and TRBJ2-2; 9 bases match TRBD2. Per the germline V gene, CDR1 is ENHRY and CDR2 is SYGVKD. The CDR3 spans 15 residues. The V and J ends lost 2 bases and 6 bases, in that order; junction bases with no gene match: 4. The DNA for the CDR3 is TGTGCCATCAGTGAGCCCGGGACTAGCTCCGGGGAGCTGTTTTTT. Translated: CAISEPGTSSGELFF.

The V gene is TRBV4-3, the J gene TRBJ2-2; a weak D match, TRBD1 (6 bases). This CDR3 has 16 amino acids. V shed 3 bases and J shed 8 bases, with 19 bases lying between them. Germline V gene lookup returns CDR1 LGHNA and CDR2 YSLEER. CDR3 protein: CASSQSLITGSGELFF. In nucleotides, the CDR3 is TGCGCCAGCAGCCAGTCGTTGATTACAGGGTCGGGGGAGCTGTTTTTT.

The rearrangement uses TRBV4-2 and TRBJ1-5; weak D call: TRBD1 (5 bases). The CDR3 length is 18 residues. Germline V gives CDR1 LGHNA, CDR2 YNFKEQ. The germline V and J ends were trimmed by 0 bases and 0 bases, with 15 bases remaining between them. For the CDR3, the DNA is TGTGCCAGCAGCCAAGAAAGCGCAAGGGGAGGTAGCAATCAGCCCCAGCATTTT. It yields the protein CASSQESARGGSNQPQHF.